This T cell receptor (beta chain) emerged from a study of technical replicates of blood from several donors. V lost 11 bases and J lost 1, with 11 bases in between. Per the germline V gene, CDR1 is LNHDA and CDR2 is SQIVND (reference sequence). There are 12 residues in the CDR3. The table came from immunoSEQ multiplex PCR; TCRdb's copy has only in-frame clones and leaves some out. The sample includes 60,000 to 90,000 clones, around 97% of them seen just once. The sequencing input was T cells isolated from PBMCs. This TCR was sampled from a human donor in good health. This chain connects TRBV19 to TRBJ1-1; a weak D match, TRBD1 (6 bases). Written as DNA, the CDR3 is TGTGCCGCAAAGACAGGGAACACTGAAGCTTTCTTT. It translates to CAAKTGNTEAFF.